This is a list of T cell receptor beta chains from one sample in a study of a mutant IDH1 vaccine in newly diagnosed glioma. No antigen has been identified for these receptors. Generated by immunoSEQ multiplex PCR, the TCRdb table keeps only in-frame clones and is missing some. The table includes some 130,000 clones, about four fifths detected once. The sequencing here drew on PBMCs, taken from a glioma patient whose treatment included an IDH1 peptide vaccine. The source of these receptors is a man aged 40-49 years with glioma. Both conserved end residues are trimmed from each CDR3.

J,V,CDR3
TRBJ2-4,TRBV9,ASSPGTLGKNIQY
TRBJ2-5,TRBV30,AWSVGETQY
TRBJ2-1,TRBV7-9,ASRLPGNPYNEQF
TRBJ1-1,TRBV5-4,ASSFEGGMNTEAF
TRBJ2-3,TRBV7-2,ASGLAGGKGDTQY
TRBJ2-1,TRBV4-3,ASSQDSGVGSYNEQF
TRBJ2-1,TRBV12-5,ASYLTLGNEQF
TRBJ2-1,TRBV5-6,ASSFIELHDEQF
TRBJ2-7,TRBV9,ASGAGGYEQY
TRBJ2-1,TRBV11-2,ASSLGNSRYNEQF
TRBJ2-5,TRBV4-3,ASSQTQTETQY
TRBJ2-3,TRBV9,ASSGRLAGIDTQY
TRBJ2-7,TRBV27,ASSLKGSHYEQY
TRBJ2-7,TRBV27,ASSLMASGRPLEQY
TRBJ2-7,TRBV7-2,ASSPRQTSSYEQY
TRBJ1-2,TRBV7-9,ASMAGAYGYT
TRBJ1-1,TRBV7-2,ASSFSDMNTEAF
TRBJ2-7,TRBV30,AWSTGSVYEQY
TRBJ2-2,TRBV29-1,SVESGGLKTGELF
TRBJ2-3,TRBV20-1,SARGGYKEY
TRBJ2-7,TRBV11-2,ASSIAGGGEQY
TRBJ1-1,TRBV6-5,ASSYAAGGAYTEAF
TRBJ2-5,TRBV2,ASSETADKTQY
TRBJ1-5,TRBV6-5,ASIPYGRNQPQH
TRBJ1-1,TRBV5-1,ASSLAGRLENTEAF
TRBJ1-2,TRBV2,ASSEARGAYGYT
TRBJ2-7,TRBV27,ASSPRTSRAREQY
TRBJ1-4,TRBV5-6,ASSFDAGREEKLF
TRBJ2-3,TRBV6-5,ASSSGQGKADTQY
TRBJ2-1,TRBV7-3,ASSSSTSGRSNEQF
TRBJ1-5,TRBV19,ASSSTGVRQPQH
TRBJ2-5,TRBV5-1,DSRYWPGETQY
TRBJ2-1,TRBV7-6,ASSLDSNEQF
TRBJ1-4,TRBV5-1,ASSARRDTISGEKLF
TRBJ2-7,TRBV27,ASSLQGHGSYEQY
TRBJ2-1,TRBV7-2,ASSSQTKKQF
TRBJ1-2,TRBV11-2,ASSSRLVGSYGYT
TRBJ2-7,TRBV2,ATGRRGSYEQY
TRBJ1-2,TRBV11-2,ASSPVGQGAGGYT
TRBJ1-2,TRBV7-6,ASSLGSDRDGYT
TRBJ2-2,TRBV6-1,ASSEAGVTTGELF
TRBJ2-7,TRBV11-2,ASSLGGRLPDEQY
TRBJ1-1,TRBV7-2,ASSLQVSVSRNTEAF
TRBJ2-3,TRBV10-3,AISEVRPPTDTQY